This T cell receptor (beta chain) was retrieved from a study of blood T cells in healthy people across ages. Note on this clonotype: Its cognate antigen is unknown.

A second 7 to 11 cycle PCR used barcoded and J-beta primers. MiXCR, run by TCRdb on the 5' RACE reads, gives a single entry per CDR3 protein. The repertoire holds around 1,000,000 distinct CDR3 sequences, with around two fifths as singletons. This CDR3 contains 18 residues. The V end lost 0 bases, the J end lost 1 base, and 16 bases lay between the germline ends. Germline V CDR1 and CDR2: SGHRS, YFSETQ. Study results and caveats: TCR beta diversity, measured per million T cells, fell in a roughly linear way with age.

The rearrangement uses TRBV5-1 and TRBJ2-2; tentative D call: TRBD1 (6 bases). Material for sequencing was blood. The sequence came from a young man in good health. As DNA, the CDR3 is TGCGCCAGCAGCTTGGCCCCGACAGGAAACAAGAACACCGGGGAGCTGTTTTTT. Amino acids: CASSLAPTGNKNTGELFF. Together with reference TRBV5-1 and TRBJ2-2, the CDR3 gives the full variable domain: KAGVTQTPRYLIKTRGQQVTLSCSPISGHRSVSWYQQTPGQGLQFLFEYFSETQRNKGNFPGRFSGRQFSNSRSEMNVSTLELGDSALYLCASSLAPTGNKNTGELFFGEGSRLTVL.